This TCR beta chain was recovered during a study of blood T cell repertoires in COVID-19. Background on the study: Samples representing acute and convalescent COVID-19 were sourced from the United States, Italy and Spain. Sources were T cells, B-cell-depleted T cells, or PBMCs; the material itself was cDNA or gDNA.

Seattle participants joined during active infection and were tracked over time. Per the original data handling: Cell counts per sample came from amplifying reference gene primers. Assay: immunoSEQ multiplex PCR; the TCRdb copy retains only in-frame clones and omits some. V, J and clone size are taken as reported in that table, and D and trimming were inferred from the DNA itself. This table holds about 480,000 clones, 89% found once. This CDR3 contains 13 residues. Looked up from germline, CDR1 is SGHKS and CDR2 is YYEKEE (reference sequence). Trimming cost V 2 bases and J 2 bases, with 7 bases left between them.

Material for sequencing was peripheral blood. The V gene is TRBV5-5, the J gene TRBJ1-1; D is uncertain. This TCR was sampled from a young man with COVID-19, enrolled during active disease. The CDR3 DNA reads TGTGCCAGCAGCTTTAGCGGTAACACTGAAGCTTTCTTT. Translating it yields CASSFSGNTEAFF.